Shown below are 14 T cell receptor beta chains from a single sample sequenced in a study of blood T cell repertoires in COVID-19. TCRdb keeps only in-frame clones here, not all; method: immunoSEQ multiplex PCR. The sample consists of 250,000 to 300,000 clones, 88% of them appearing once. The sample consisted of peripheral blood. The origin of the receptors is a woman under 40 with COVID-19, enrolled during active disease.

V and J are TRBV9 and TRBJ1-5; no clear D gene. The CDR3 loop spans 14 amino acids. The germline V gene has CDR1 SGDLS and CDR2 YYNGEE. The ends were cut back, 4 bases at V and 0 bases at J, with 8 bases in the middle. The CDR3 reads CASSPQDSNQPQHF. CDR3 coding DNA: TGTGCCAGCAGCCCTCAGGATAGCAATCAGCCCCAGCATTTT.

The chain combines TRBV28 with TRBJ2-7; the match to TRBD1 covers 8 bases. CDR3 size: 14 residues. CDR1 and CDR2 (germline): MDHEN, SYDVKM. Losses at the gene ends were 2 bases for V and 2 bases for J; bases not matched to a gene: 2. The CDR3: CASSLMTGAYEQYF. DNA of the CDR3: TGTGCCAGCAGTTTAATGACAGGGGCCTACGAGCAGTACTTC.

This chain uses TRBV7-2 with TRBJ1-4; tentatively, D is TRBD1 (5 bases). This CDR3 comprises 17 residues. Germline CDR1 is SGHTA and CDR2 is FQGNSA. Deletions cut 1 base from V and 5 bases from J, with 17 bases between. The CDR3 DNA follows: TGTGCCAGCAGCTTAGTCAGAAGGAGACAGAGAAATGAAAAACTGTTTTTT. Translation: CASSLVRRRQRNEKLFF.

This chain uses TRBV2 with TRBJ2-7; 8 positions agree with TRBD2. Germline V gives CDR1 SNHLY, CDR2 FYNNEI. With 3 bases clipped from V and 5 bases from J, the junction kept 6 bases outside the gene matches. This CDR3 contains 14 residues. CDR3 sequence: CASSEEAGAHEQYF. Here the CDR3 DNA reads TGTGCCAGCAGTGAGGAAGCGGGAGCCCACGAGCAGTACTTC.

CDR3 sequence (DNA): TGTGCCAGCAGCCCCGGCCCGAGGGAAGCTTTCTTT. This codes for CASSPGPREAFF. This chain links TRBV7-2 with TRBJ1-1; D remains ambiguous. The CDR3 length is 12 residues. V lost 5 bases and J 8 bases, leaving 12 bases between the germline ends. The germline V gene encodes CDR1 SGHTA and CDR2 FQGNSA.

This chain joins TRBV30 and TRBJ1-1; tentatively, D is TRBD1 (6 bases). This CDR3 is 13 amino acids long. Germline-derived CDR1 and CDR2 are GTSNPN and SVGIG (reference sequence). The V end was cut by 2 bases, the J end by 5 bases, with 12 bases between. CDR3 loop: CAWSRGIGTEAFF. The CDR3 coding sequence is TGTGCCTGGAGTAGGGGGATTGGGACTGAAGCTTTCTTT.

The chain's CDR3 is CASSQLVGASNQPQHF. CDR3 nucleotide sequence: TGTGCCAGCAGTCAACTCGTGGGGGCTAGCAATCAGCCCCAGCATTTT. The chain combines TRBV28 with TRBJ1-5, with D perhaps matching TRBD1 (6 bases). The CDR3 totals 16 residues. V lost 5 bases to trimming and J lost 0 bases, with 14 bases between them. Germline lookup yields CDR1 MDHEN and CDR2 SYDVKM.

The CDR3 bases are TGTGCCAGCAGCTTAGCGGGGGGAAGGGATCAGCCCCAGCATTTT. Its translation is CASSLAGGRDQPQHF. This chain joins TRBV7-6 and TRBJ1-5; tentative D call: TRBD1 (5 bases). Germline V gene sequence: CDR1 SGHVS, CDR2 FNYEAQ. The length of the CDR3 is 15 residues. The ends were cut back, 0 bases at V and 5 bases at J, with 11 bases in the middle.

In DNA, the CDR3 is TGTGCCAGCAGTGTACAGGGAATCGACTATGGCTACACCTTC. It yields the protein CASSVQGIDYGYTF. The chain is built from TRBV28 and TRBJ1-2, with D maybe TRBD1 (6 bases). CDR3 length equals 14 residues. Trimming stripped 5 bases from V and 3 bases from J, with 13 bases between. CDR1 is MDHEN, CDR2 SYDVKM, per germline.

The gene calls are TRBV24-1 and TRBJ1-1; D not resolved. CDR1 and CDR2 from the germline V gene are KGHDR and SFDVKD. V lost 1 base to trimming and J lost 11 bases, with 10 bases between them. This CDR3 has 12 amino acids. The DNA for the CDR3 is TGTGCCACCAGTGATTTCCCCGGGAGCGCTTTCTTT. Its translation is CATSDFPGSAFF.

V gene TRBV28 combines with J gene TRBJ2-7; 8 nucleotides agree with TRBD1. The CDR3 runs 16 residues. V shed 2 bases and J 5 bases; nucleotides not matched to a gene: 11. The germline gives CDR1 MDHEN, CDR2 SYDVKM. CDR3 region: CASSLVDRGMGNEQYF. The CDR3 DNA reads TGTGCCAGCAGTTTAGTCGACAGGGGAATGGGGAACGAGCAGTACTTC.

J is TRBJ1-1 and V is TRBV7-8, with TRBD1 as a possible D gene (5 bases). This CDR3 has 13 residues. From germline, CDR1 is SGHVS and CDR2 FQNEAQ. With 4 bases removed from V and 1 base from J, the gap between germline ends came to 7 bases. The CDR3 DNA follows: TGTGCCAGCAGCTCCGACAGGAACACTGAAGCTTTCTTT. This gives the protein CASSSDRNTEAFF.

This clone was seen a handful of times. The CDR3 protein is CASRTQGGTEAFF. The CDR3 nucleotides are TGTGCCAGCAGAACCCAGGGGGGCACTGAAGCTTTCTTT. V usage is TRBV6-5 and J usage is TRBJ1-1, with TRBD1 matching 7 bases. The CDR3 has 13 residues. V lost 6 bases to trimming and J lost 4 bases; unmatched junction nucleotides: 5. Germline values: CDR1 MNHEY, CDR2 SVGAGI.

The chain employs TRBV11-2 and TRBJ1-3; 9 bases match TRBD1. The CDR3 is 15 residues long. Germline CDR1 is SGHAT and CDR2 is FQNNGV. Losses at the gene ends were 5 bases for V and 2 bases for J; bases not matched to a gene: 4. In nucleotides, the CDR3 is TGTGCCAGCAGCCCGACAGGGGGACCTGGAAACACCATATATTTT. Translated: CASSPTGGPGNTIYF.